This TCR beta chain was identified in a study of blood T cell repertoires in COVID-19. In the study overall: Material from acute and convalescent COVID-19 was sourced from the United States, Italy and Spain. Sample material is recorded as cDNA or gDNA derived from T cells, B-cell-depleted T cells, or PBMCs.

The CDR3 covers 16 residues. J was trimmed by 1 base and V by 2 bases; bases with no gene match: 4. Germline CDR1 is SGHRS and CDR2 is YFSETQ. In the source study's methods: Amplification with reference gene primers provided the estimates of nucleated cell counts. Sequencing was performed with immunoSEQ multiplex PCR; in TCRdb, only in-frame clones are kept and a portion is missing. The DNA gave D and trimming, while V, J and clone size come from that table. The sample carries about 120,000 clones, 60% to 85% recorded once. The V and J genes are TRBV5-1 and TRBJ2-3, with 10 positions matching TRBD2. Input material: peripheral blood. This TCR was sampled from a man aged 65 to 85 with acute or convalescent COVID-19. The CDR3 coding sequence is TGCGCCAGCAGCTTCCTAGCGGGGGCTGGCACAGATACGCAGTATTTT. Protein sequence: CASSFLAGAGTDTQYF.